This T cell receptor beta chain appears in the sequencing data of a study of Ad26.COV2.S vaccination and SARS-CoV-2 variants. As to treatment: roughly 18 received Ad26.COV2.S at low or high dose, single or two shots; about 5 received placebo; per-sample allocation not given. The samples were gathered on day 63 after the first injection of vaccine or placebo. Study-level results: Measurement of non-spike TCR breadth gave similar results in vaccine and placebo recipients. Vaccine recipients surpassed placebo recipients in spike-specific TCR breadth.

Data came from immunoSEQ multiplex PCR; TCRdb stores just in-frame clones and leaves some out. The table records fewer than 800,000 clones, more than 70% of them present only once. In regard to this clone: What it binds is unknown.

The CDR3 is 16 amino acids. This rearrangement joins TRBV21-1 to TRBJ2-1; the D call TRBD1 from the table was never checked on the DNA. TRBV21-1 is classified as a pseudogene. This clonotype was obtained from a person between 18 and 65 years old who received the Ad26.COV2.S COVID-19 vaccine or a placebo. This sample comprised peripheral blood, obtained in a trial of Ad26.COV2.S vaccine versus placebo. The chain's CDR3 is CASSKGVTGVSNEQFF. CDR3 in DNA: TGTGCCAGCAGCAAAGGAGTGACAGGGGTCAGCAATGAGCAGTTCTTC.